This TCR beta chain was captured in a study of blood T cell repertoires in COVID-19. Germline lookup yields CDR1 SQVTM and CDR2 ANQGSEA. Trimming shortened V by 6 bases and J by 5 bases, and 13 bases separated the two germline ends. This CDR3 has 12 residues. Per the study methods: How many nucleated cells were present was estimated from reference gene primer amplification. Here immunoSEQ multiplex PCR was the method, and the copy in TCRdb shows in-frame clones only, minus some. Clone size and the V and J calls come from that table; the DNA yielded D and trimming. In the table there are a few hundred thousand clones, around 85% of which are singletons. Participant ages covered about 18 to 89 years across 20 to 25 US areas. Self-reported history from a screening survey and questionnaire set each donor's cohort.

This TCR was sampled from a woman between 45 and 65 years old who had recovered from COVID-19. The chain has TRBV29-1 and TRBJ2-5; D not certain. The sequenced material came from PBMCs or T cells enriched from blood (not recorded which). CDR3 loop: CSVDGDGETQYF. The CDR3 DNA reads as TGCAGCGTCGACGGAGATGGGGAGACCCAGTACTTC.